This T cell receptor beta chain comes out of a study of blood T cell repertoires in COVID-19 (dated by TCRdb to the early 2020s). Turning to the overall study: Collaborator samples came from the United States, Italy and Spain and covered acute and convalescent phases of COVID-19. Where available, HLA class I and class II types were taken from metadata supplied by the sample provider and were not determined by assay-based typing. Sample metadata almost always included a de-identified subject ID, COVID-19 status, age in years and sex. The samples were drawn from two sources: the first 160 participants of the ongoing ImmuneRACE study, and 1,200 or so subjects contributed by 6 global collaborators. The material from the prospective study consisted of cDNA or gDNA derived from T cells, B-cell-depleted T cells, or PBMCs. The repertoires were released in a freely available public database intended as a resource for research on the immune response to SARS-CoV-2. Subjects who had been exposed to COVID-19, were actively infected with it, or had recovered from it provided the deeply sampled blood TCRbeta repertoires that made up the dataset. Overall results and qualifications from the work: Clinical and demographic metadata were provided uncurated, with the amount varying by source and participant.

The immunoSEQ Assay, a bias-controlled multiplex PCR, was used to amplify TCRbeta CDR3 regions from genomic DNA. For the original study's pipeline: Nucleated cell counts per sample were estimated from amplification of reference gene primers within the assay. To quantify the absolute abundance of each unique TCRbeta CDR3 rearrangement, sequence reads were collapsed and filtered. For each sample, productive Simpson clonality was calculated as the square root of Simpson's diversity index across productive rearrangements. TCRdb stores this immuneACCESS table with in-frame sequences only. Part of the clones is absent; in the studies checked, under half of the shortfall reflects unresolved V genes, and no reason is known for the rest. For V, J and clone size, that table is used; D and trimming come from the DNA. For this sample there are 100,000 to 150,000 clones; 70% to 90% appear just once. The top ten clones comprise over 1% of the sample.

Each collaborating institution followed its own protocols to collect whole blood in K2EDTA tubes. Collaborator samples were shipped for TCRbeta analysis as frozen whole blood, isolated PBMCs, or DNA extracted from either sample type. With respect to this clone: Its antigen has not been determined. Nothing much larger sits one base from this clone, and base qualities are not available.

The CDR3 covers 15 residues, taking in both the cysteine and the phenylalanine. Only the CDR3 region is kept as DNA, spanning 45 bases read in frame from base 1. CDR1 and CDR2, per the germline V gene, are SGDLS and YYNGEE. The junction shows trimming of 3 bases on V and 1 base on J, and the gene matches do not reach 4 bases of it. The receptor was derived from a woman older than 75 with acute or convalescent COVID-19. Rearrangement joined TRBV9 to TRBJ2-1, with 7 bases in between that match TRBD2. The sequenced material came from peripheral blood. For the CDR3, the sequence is CASSAGGLSYNEQFF. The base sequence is TGTGCCAGCAGCGCCGGGGGACTATCCTACAATGAGCAGTTCTTC.